Below, 31 T cell receptor beta chains from the same sample are listed, as sequenced in a study of T cell clusters in autoimmune cytopenias. TRB was amplified from about 260 ng of peripheral blood genomic DNA per sample. TRB rearrangements were amplified by touch-down multiplex PCR with mixed TRB-A/B primers. TCRdb reworked the multiplex PCR reads into one entry per CDR3 protein, no DNA. This sample's clone table lists about 8,100 distinct CDR3 sequences. The specimen sequenced was peripheral blood. These receptor sequences come from a human donor with an autoimmune cytopenia or autoimmune hepatitis (not recorded which).

According to its frequency, this clonotype is medium-sized. The chain employs TRBV19 and TRBJ1-1. Germline CDR1 is LNHDA and CDR2 is SQIVND (reference sequence). This CDR3 is 17 amino acids long. The chain's CDR3 is CASSKGGNSVMRTEAFF.

This clonotype counts as medium-sized by frequency. The chain couples TRBV19 to TRBJ1-2; checking the TCRdb D call of TRBD1 is not possible without DNA. The germline V gene has CDR1 LNHDA and CDR2 SQIVND (reference sequence). The CDR3 runs 14 residues. This chain's CDR3 is CASSEGQGSYGYTF.

This CDR3 reads CASSDGTAKNIQYF. The chain is built from TRBV10-1 and TRBJ2-4; TCRdb's D call, TRBD1, is unchecked because there is no DNA. The CDR3 runs 14 residues. Germline CDR1 WNHNN, CDR2 SYGVQD (reference sequence).

J is TRBJ1-2 and V is TRBV12-3 or TRBV12-4. CDR3 length equals 13 residues. CDR3 protein: CASGRTNNYGYTF.

This clonotype counts as medium-sized by frequency. V and J are TRBV6-5 and TRBJ2-3; TCRdb's assignment of TRBD1 cannot be checked, as there is no DNA. Per the germline V gene, CDR1 is MNHEY and CDR2 is SVGAGI. CDR3 length: 19 residues. This CDR3 is CASRHGQSRSPPSTDTQYF.

V is TRBV20-1 and J is TRBJ2-7. Germline V gene lookup returns CDR1 DFQATT and CDR2 SNEGSKA (reference sequence). The CDR3 extends over 11 amino acids. CDR3 amino acids: CSAQGAREQYF.

This chain uses TRBV6-2 or TRBV6-3 with TRBJ1-1. In germline, CDR1 is MNHEY, CDR2 SVGEGT. The CDR3 runs 13 residues. CDR3 in amino acids: CASSYSGSPEAFF.

This clonotype registers medium-sized by frequency. The chain recombines TRBV18 with TRBJ2-1; TCRdb picks TRBD2, but there is no DNA to check that call. This CDR3 region has 16 residues. From germline, CDR1 is KGHSH and CDR2 LQKENI. The CDR3: CASSPGTSGGYNEQFF.

V and J are TRBV30 and TRBJ1-5; TCRdb lists TRBD1, though no DNA is available to test this call. In germline, CDR1 is GTSNPN, CDR2 SVGIG (reference sequence). CDR3 size: 15 residues. The chain's CDR3 is CAWSAAGTINQPQHF.

The chain uses TRBV6-6 and TRBJ1-2; TCRdb outputs TRBD1, but without DNA this stays unchecked. Germline-derived CDR1 and CDR2 are MNHNY and SVGAGI (reference sequence). This CDR3 is 14 amino acids long. CDR3 loop: CASTILGGQGGYTF.

CDR3 loop: CASSLQLYTEAFF. The chain couples TRBV12-3 or TRBV12-4 to TRBJ1-1. CDR3 size: 13 residues.

The rearrangement joins TRBV30 to TRBJ1-3; TCRdb outputs TRBD1, but without DNA this stays unchecked. There are 17 residues in the CDR3. Germline CDR1 reads GTSNPN; CDR2 reads SVGIG (reference sequence). The CDR3 is CAWSPRDSLYSGNTIYF. Complete variable domain (other parts from reference TRBV30 and TRBJ1-3): SQTIHQWPATLVQPVGSPLSLECTVEGTSNPNLYWYRQAAGRGLQLLFYSVGIGQISSEVPQNLSASRPQDRQFILSSKKLLLSDSGFYLCAWSPRDSLYSGNTIYFGEGSWLTVV.

The gene calls are TRBV5-5 and TRBJ1-1; the D call from TCRdb, TRBD1, cannot be confirmed without DNA. Looked up from germline, CDR1 is SGHKS and CDR2 is YYEKEE (reference sequence). The CDR3 runs 13 residues. CDR3 region: CASSFGGTGEAFF.

The V gene is TRBV6-5, the J gene TRBJ1-1. The CDR3 runs to 13 residues. CDR1 is MNHEY and CDR2 is SVGAGI in the germline V gene. The CDR3 sequence is CASRLGGNTEAFF.

This clonotype is deemed medium-sized by its frequency. The chain employs TRBV18 and TRBJ2-2; checking the TCRdb D call of TRBD1 is not possible without DNA. Per the germline V gene, CDR1 is KGHSH and CDR2 is LQKENI. The CDR3 contains 15 residues. CDR3: CASSTGQGRAGELFF.

The V and J genes are TRBV6-5 and TRBJ1-2; TCRdb returns TRBD1, unconfirmable since there is no DNA. This CDR3 region has 15 residues. Germline loops: CDR1 MNHEY, CDR2 SVGAGI. CDR3 residues: CASSYSTGVNYGYTF.

V gene TRBV14 combines with J gene TRBJ2-3; TCRdb selects TRBD1, and the lack of DNA leaves this call unchecked. Germline V gene lookup returns CDR1 SGHDN and CDR2 FVKESK. This CDR3 comprises 15 residues. CDR3 protein: CASSQVWGGGSTQYF.

The chain couples TRBV7-9 to TRBJ1-4; TCRdb outputs TRBD1, but without DNA this stays unchecked. The length of the CDR3 is 17 residues. Germline CDR1 is SEHNR and CDR2 is FQNEAQ (reference sequence). CDR3 sequence: CASSHRTGPGENEKLFF.

The chain is built from TRBV6-2 or TRBV6-3 and TRBJ1-5. The germline CDR1 and CDR2 sequences are MNHEY and SVGEGT. The CDR3 covers 13 residues. The CDR3 loop reads CASSWTGNQPQHF.

The chain uses TRBV18 and TRBJ2-5; TCRdb's D call of TRBD1 is untestable without DNA. CDR3 length: 14 amino acids. Germline values: CDR1 KGHSH, CDR2 LQKENI. This chain's CDR3 is CASSQRGLQETQYF.

By frequency, this clonotype registers medium-sized. This sequence joins TRBV7-6 and TRBJ2-1. Per the germline V gene, CDR1 is SGHVS and CDR2 is FNYEAQ. This CDR3 region has 16 residues. This CDR3 is CASSLVARGSYNEQFF.

This clonotype is identified as medium-sized from frequency. The V gene is TRBV6-5, the J gene TRBJ1-2; TCRdb reports TRBD1, a call that lacks DNA to check it against. Germline assignment: CDR1 MNHEY and CDR2 SVGAGI. The CDR3 spans 14 residues. CDR3 region: CASRGGPAKYGYTF.

The chain recombines TRBV7-2 with TRBJ1-2; there is no DNA to check the TCRdb D call of TRBD1. Germline assignment: CDR1 SGHTA and CDR2 FQGNSA. The CDR3 is 14 residues long. The CDR3 sequence is CASSLGRGEYGYTF. The complete variable domain, with remaining parts taken from reference TRBV7-2 and TRBJ1-2, reads GAGVSQSPSNKVTEKGKDVELRCDPISGHTALYWYRQSLGQGLEFLIYFQGNSAPDKSGLPSDRFSAERTGGSVSTLTIQRTQQEDSAVYLCASSLGRGEYGYTFGSGTRLTVV.

This clonotype is identified as medium-sized from frequency. The chain recombines TRBV27 with TRBJ2-2; checking the TCRdb D call of TRBD1 is not possible without DNA. This CDR3 is 16 amino acids long. CDR1 and CDR2 from the germline V gene are MNHEY and SMNVEV (reference sequence). The CDR3 sequence is CASRENRGPGTGELFF.

By frequency, this clonotype registers medium-sized. The chain has TRBV6-1 and TRBJ2-2; TCRdb gives TRBD1 as the D gene, but with no DNA this cannot be confirmed. CDR1 is MNHNS and CDR2 is SASEGT in the germline V gene. CDR3 length: 15 amino acids. CDR3 protein: CASSEGRTNTGELFF.

This clonotype counts as medium-sized (0.01 to 0.1%) by frequency. J is TRBJ2-5 and V is TRBV29-1; TCRdb proposes TRBD1, but this gene call is untestable without DNA. The germline gives CDR1 SQVTM, CDR2 ANQGSEA. The CDR3 sequence is 12 residues long. Here the CDR3 reads CSVEAGRETQYF.

The chain is built from TRBV7-9 and TRBJ2-3; TCRdb designates TRBD2, a call that cannot be tested without DNA. From germline, CDR1 is SEHNR and CDR2 FQNEAQ (reference sequence). CDR3 length equals 17 residues. The CDR3 spells CASSLGTAGGPTDTQYF.

This clonotype is labeled medium-sized (0.01 to 0.1%) based on frequency. The V gene is TRBV12-3 or TRBV12-4, the J gene TRBJ1-2; TCRdb calls TRBD1, which cannot be checked without DNA. The CDR3 consists of 14 residues. The CDR3 loop is CASSPGQGRDGYTF.

The gene calls are TRBV18 and TRBJ1-2; without DNA, the TCRdb call of TRBD1 cannot be checked. The CDR3 totals 14 residues. Germline CDR1 reads KGHSH; CDR2 reads LQKENI. CDR3 residues: CASSPYTGGGGYTF.

The gene calls are TRBV15 and TRBJ1-3; TCRdb selects TRBD1, and the lack of DNA leaves this call unchecked. Germline V gene lookup returns CDR1 LNHNV and CDR2 YYDKDF (reference sequence). The length of the CDR3 is 15 residues. The CDR3 spells CATSRDLGAGNTIYF.

This clonotype is identified as medium-sized (0.01 to 0.1%) from frequency. The rearrangement joins TRBV19 to TRBJ1-2; no DNA is available, so the TRBD1 call from TCRdb remains unchecked. In germline, CDR1 is LNHDA, CDR2 SQIVND (reference sequence). This CDR3 has 13 residues. This CDR3 reads CASRDRGLYGYTF.